This passage covers 9 T cell receptor beta chains from one sample sequenced in a study of blood T cells in healthy people across ages. A second PCR, run for roughly 7 to 11 cycles, used a sample-barcoded 5' primer plus a J-beta primer mix. In TCRdb, the 5' RACE reads were re-called with MiXCR into one record per CDR3 protein. The repertoire holds 700,000 to 850,000 distinct CDR3 sequences, about 55% seen once, with approximately 41% in the top ten. The sample consisted of blood. The receptors were gathered from a man older than 75 in good health.

This clonotype turned up a few times. V gene TRBV29-1 combines with J gene TRBJ2-7; 11 bases are shared with TRBD2. The V and J ends lost 6 bases and 3 bases, in that order; junction bases with no gene match: 4. CDR3 length equals 13 residues. Germline V gene data show CDR1 as SQVTM and CDR2 as ANQGSEA. The CDR3 DNA reads TGCAGCGTCGGGACTAGCGGAATCTACGAGCAGTACTTC. It codes for CSVGTSGIYEQYF.

This clonotype appeared once. The rearrangement links TRBV29-1 to TRBJ2-2; 7 nucleotides align to TRBD2. V lost 3 bases to trimming and J lost 4 bases; unmatched junction nucleotides: 5. The CDR3 sequence is 14 residues long. Germline CDR1 SQVTM, CDR2 ANQGSEA. CDR3 residues: CSVDLGRATGELFF. In DNA, the CDR3 is TGCAGCGTTGATCTGGGGAGGGCCACCGGGGAGCTGTTTTTT.

The V call is TRBV7-4, the J call TRBJ2-7; the D call may be TRBD1 or TRBD2 (5 bases each). The CDR3 totals 15 residues. Trimming cost V 5 bases and J 6 bases, with 20 bases left between them. Germline lookup yields CDR1 SGHVT and CDR2 SQSDAQ. CDR3 loop: CASSPSWGRYGEQYF. In DNA, the CDR3 is TGTGCCAGCAGCCCCTCGTGGGGACGCTATGGCGAGCAGTACTTC.

The V call is TRBV12-3 or TRBV12-4, the J call TRBJ2-4; D is possibly TRBD2 (5 bases). The CDR3 is made up of 13 amino acids. Deletions cut 4 bases from V and 8 bases from J, with 12 bases between. Here the CDR3 DNA reads TGTGCCAGCAGTTCGCCGGGATCTGACATTCAGTACTTC. This sequence encodes CASSSPGSDIQYF.

There are a few counts of this clonotype. This chain connects TRBV29-1 to TRBJ2-6; D not certain. Germline V lookup: CDR1 SQVTM, CDR2 ANQGSEA. Trimming removed 5 bases from V and 0 bases from J, with 17 bases in between. The CDR3 covers 17 residues. Here the CDR3 reads CSVIGSEAYSGANVLTF. The CDR3 nucleotides read TGCAGCGTTATCGGTAGTGAAGCCTACTCTGGGGCCAACGTCCTGACTTTC.

Comment on this clonotype: One junction end does not reproduce the germline sequence, and a read error may be involved. V is TRBV7-9 and J is TRBJ1-1, with D tentatively TRBD1 (5 bases). Germline CDR1 is SEHNR and CDR2 is FQNEAQ (reference sequence). The CDR3 has 15 residues. The CDR3 nucleotides are TGTGCCGGCAGCGATTCTACCCCGGGGGGCACTGAAGCTTTCTTT. Its protein product is CAGSDSTPGGTEAFF.

The chain links TRBV20-1 to TRBJ2-1; the match to TRBD2 covers 13 bases. With 3 bases clipped from V and 6 bases from J, the junction kept 8 bases outside the gene matches. Germline lookup yields CDR1 DFQATT and CDR2 SNEGSKA (reference sequence). This CDR3 contains 16 residues. CDR3 DNA sequence: TGCAGTGCTAGCCCTCCACTAGCGGGAGGGCGCAATGAGCAGTTCTTC. Amino acids: CSASPPLAGGRNEQFF.

The gene calls are TRBV6-2 or TRBV6-3 and TRBJ1-1; D is uncertain. Germline V gene data show CDR1 as MNHEY and CDR2 as SVGEGT. The CDR3 length is 12 residues. V was shortened by 7 bases and J by 1 base, with 7 bases between the two germline ends. The CDR3 loop is CASTQKNTEAFF. In DNA, the CDR3 is TGTGCCAGCACCCAGAAGAACACTGAAGCTTTCTTT.

This clonotype was observed a few times. The J gene is TRBJ2-7, the V gene TRBV3-1, with D maybe TRBD2 (5 bases). This CDR3 is 13 amino acids long. Trimming left V 1 base short and J 6 bases short, with 10 bases between. CDR1 is LGHDT and CDR2 is YNNKEL in the germline V gene (reference sequence). In DNA, the CDR3 is TGTGCCAGCAGCCAAGTGTTCGGGGTCGAGCAGTACTTC. Its protein product is CASSQVFGVEQYF.